These T cell receptor beta chains were read from a single sample in a study of OX40 agonist ivuxolimab in advanced cancers. TCRdb keeps only in-frame clones here, not all; method: immunoSEQ multiplex PCR. The data contain 55,000 to 75,000 clones, approximately 80% of them singletons. The sequencing used CD4+ or CD8+ T cells sorted from blood, collected in a trial of the OX40 agonist ivuxolimab. The receptor set was obtained from an adult with an advanced solid tumor such as melanoma, head and neck, liver or kidney cancer. Both conserved end residues are part of each CDR3. Each record gives: V gene, J gene, clone size, D gene, CDR3 protein, CDR3 DNA. The D gene is left open where the match is weak. The size of a clone is reported for some rows only, either as once, few or many, or as a class for expanded clones.

v_gene: TRBV13
j_gene: TRBJ2-7
abundance: -
d_gene: -
CDR3aa: CASSLEGFAAEQYF
CDR3nt: TGTGCCAGCAGCTTAGAGGGGTTTGCTGCCGAGCAGTACTTC

v_gene: TRBV11-2
j_gene: TRBJ2-1
abundance: -
d_gene: TRBD2
CDR3aa: CASSSLPGLDINEQFF
CDR3nt: TGTGCCAGCAGCTCCCTTCCGGGACTAGATATAAATGAGCAGTTCTTC

v_gene: TRBV25-1
j_gene: TRBJ1-6
abundance: -
d_gene: -
CDR3aa: CASKDSIGSPLHF
CDR3nt: TGTGCCAGCAAGGACAGCATTGGTTCACCCCTCCACTTT

v_gene: TRBV7-2
j_gene: TRBJ1-2
abundance: few
d_gene: -
CDR3aa: CASSPGTRYGYTF
CDR3nt: TGTGCCAGCAGCCCCGGGACAAGATATGGCTACACCTTC

v_gene: TRBV7-9
j_gene: TRBJ2-1
abundance: -
d_gene: -
CDR3aa: CASSWRGQGQFYNEQFF
CDR3nt: TGTGCCAGCAGCTGGAGGGGGCAGGGGCAATTCTACAATGAGCAGTTCTTC

v_gene: TRBV11-2
j_gene: TRBJ1-1
abundance: -
d_gene: TRBD1
CDR3aa: CASSPDRDRVFTEAFF
CDR3nt: TGTGCCAGCAGCCCTGACCGGGACAGGGTATTCACTGAAGCTTTCTTT

v_gene: TRBV4-1
j_gene: TRBJ1-1
abundance: once
d_gene: -
CDR3aa: CASSQVLNTEAFF
CDR3nt: TGCGCCAGCAGCCAAGTTTTGAACACTGAAGCTTTCTTT

v_gene: TRBV28
j_gene: TRBJ2-1
abundance: -
d_gene: -
CDR3aa: CASSPGDPTNEQFF
CDR3nt: TGTGCCAGCAGTCCCGGGGATCCAACGAATGAGCAGTTCTTC

v_gene: TRBV18
j_gene: TRBJ2-6
abundance: -
d_gene: -
CDR3aa: CASSPRRGGANVLTF
CDR3nt: TGTGCCAGCTCACCACGCAGGGGAGGGGCCAACGTCCTGACTTTC

v_gene: TRBV6-5
j_gene: TRBJ2-3
abundance: -
d_gene: TRBD2
CDR3aa: CASSFGLAGVTQYF
CDR3nt: TGTGCCAGCAGTTTCGGACTAGCGGGAGTTACGCAGTATTTT

v_gene: TRBV5-5
j_gene: TRBJ2-3
abundance: -
d_gene: TRBD2
CDR3aa: CASSLGSTSGIPAHQYF
CDR3nt: TGTGCCAGCAGCTTAGGCTCCACTAGCGGGATCCCTGCTCACCAGTATTTT

v_gene: TRBV11-1
j_gene: TRBJ2-3
abundance: -
d_gene: -
CDR3aa: CASSLGWATDTQYF
CDR3nt: TGTGCCAGCAGCTTAGGATGGGCCACAGATACGCAGTATTTT

v_gene: TRBV6-1
j_gene: TRBJ1-4
abundance: few
d_gene: -
CDR3aa: CASSEYGATNEKLFF
CDR3nt: TGTGCCAGCAGTGAGTACGGTGCAACTAATGAAAAACTGTTTTTT

v_gene: TRBV6-5
j_gene: TRBJ2-1
abundance: -
d_gene: -
CDR3aa: CASRAGGEQFF
CDR3nt: TGTGCCAGCAGGGCTGGAGGGGAGCAGTTCTTC

v_gene: TRBV5-1
j_gene: TRBJ2-5
abundance: -
d_gene: -
CDR3aa: CASSLAQGLQETQYF
CDR3nt: TGCGCCAGCAGCTTGGCGCAGGGTCTTCAAGAGACCCAGTACTTC

v_gene: TRBV4-1
j_gene: TRBJ2-7
abundance: -
d_gene: -
CDR3aa: CASSICEQYF
CDR3nt: TGCGCCAGCAGTATTTGCGAGCAGTACTTC

v_gene: TRBV19
j_gene: TRBJ1-5
abundance: -
d_gene: TRBD1
CDR3aa: CASSPGQGNQPQHF
CDR3nt: TGTGCCAGTAGTCCGGGACAGGGAAATCAGCCCCAGCATTTT

v_gene: TRBV27
j_gene: TRBJ2-5
abundance: once
d_gene: -
CDR3aa: CASSLFGGREETQYF
CDR3nt: TGTGCCAGCAGTTTATTCGGGGGGCGCGAAGAGACCCAGTACTTC

v_gene: TRBV19
j_gene: TRBJ2-5
abundance: -
d_gene: TRBD1
CDR3aa: CASSQDRGRVKTQYF
CDR3nt: TGTGCCAGTAGCCAGGACAGGGGGCGAGTGAAGACCCAGTACTTC

v_gene: TRBV6-5
j_gene: TRBJ1-6
abundance: -
d_gene: -
CDR3aa: CASSYGERGDSPLHF
CDR3nt: TGTGCCAGCAGTTACGGGGAGCGGGGTGATTCACCCCTCCACTTT

v_gene: TRBV6-6
j_gene: TRBJ1-6
abundance: -
d_gene: TRBD1
CDR3aa: CASSYGRQGNSPLHF
CDR3nt: TGTGCCAGCAGTTACGGGCGACAGGGCAATTCACCCCTCCACTTT

v_gene: TRBV5-1
j_gene: TRBJ2-7
abundance: -
d_gene: -
CDR3aa: CASSPRGVSYEQYF
CDR3nt: TGCGCCAGCAGCCCCCGAGGAGTCTCCTACGAGCAGTACTTC

v_gene: TRBV27
j_gene: TRBJ2-7
abundance: -
d_gene: -
CDR3aa: CASSLTPEGNYEQYF
CDR3nt: TGTGCCAGCAGTCTAACTCCGGAAGGGAACTACGAGCAGTACTTC

v_gene: TRBV6-5
j_gene: TRBJ1-2
abundance: -
d_gene: TRBD1
CDR3aa: CASRENRGAFYGYTF
CDR3nt: TGTGCCAGCAGGGAGAACAGGGGGGCTTTCTATGGCTACACCTTC

v_gene: TRBV28
j_gene: TRBJ1-5
abundance: -
d_gene: -
CDR3aa: CASTQEGLVGWSHF
CDR3nt: TGTGCCAGCACCCAAGAGGGGCTCGTGGGATGGTCGCATTTT

v_gene: TRBV7-6
j_gene: TRBJ2-2
abundance: few
d_gene: TRBD2
CDR3aa: CASSLHGTNGELFF
CDR3nt: TGTGCCAGCAGCCTCCACGGGACTAACGGGGAGCTGTTTTTT

v_gene: TRBV7-9
j_gene: TRBJ2-1
abundance: -
d_gene: -
CDR3aa: CASGAGTFNEQFF
CDR3nt: TGTGCCAGCGGCGCCGGGACTTTCAATGAGCAGTTCTTC

v_gene: TRBV18
j_gene: TRBJ2-5
abundance: once
d_gene: TRBD1
CDR3aa: CASSRLGQGVETQYF
CDR3nt: TGTGCCAGCTCACGGTTGGGACAGGGTGTAGAGACCCAGTACTTC